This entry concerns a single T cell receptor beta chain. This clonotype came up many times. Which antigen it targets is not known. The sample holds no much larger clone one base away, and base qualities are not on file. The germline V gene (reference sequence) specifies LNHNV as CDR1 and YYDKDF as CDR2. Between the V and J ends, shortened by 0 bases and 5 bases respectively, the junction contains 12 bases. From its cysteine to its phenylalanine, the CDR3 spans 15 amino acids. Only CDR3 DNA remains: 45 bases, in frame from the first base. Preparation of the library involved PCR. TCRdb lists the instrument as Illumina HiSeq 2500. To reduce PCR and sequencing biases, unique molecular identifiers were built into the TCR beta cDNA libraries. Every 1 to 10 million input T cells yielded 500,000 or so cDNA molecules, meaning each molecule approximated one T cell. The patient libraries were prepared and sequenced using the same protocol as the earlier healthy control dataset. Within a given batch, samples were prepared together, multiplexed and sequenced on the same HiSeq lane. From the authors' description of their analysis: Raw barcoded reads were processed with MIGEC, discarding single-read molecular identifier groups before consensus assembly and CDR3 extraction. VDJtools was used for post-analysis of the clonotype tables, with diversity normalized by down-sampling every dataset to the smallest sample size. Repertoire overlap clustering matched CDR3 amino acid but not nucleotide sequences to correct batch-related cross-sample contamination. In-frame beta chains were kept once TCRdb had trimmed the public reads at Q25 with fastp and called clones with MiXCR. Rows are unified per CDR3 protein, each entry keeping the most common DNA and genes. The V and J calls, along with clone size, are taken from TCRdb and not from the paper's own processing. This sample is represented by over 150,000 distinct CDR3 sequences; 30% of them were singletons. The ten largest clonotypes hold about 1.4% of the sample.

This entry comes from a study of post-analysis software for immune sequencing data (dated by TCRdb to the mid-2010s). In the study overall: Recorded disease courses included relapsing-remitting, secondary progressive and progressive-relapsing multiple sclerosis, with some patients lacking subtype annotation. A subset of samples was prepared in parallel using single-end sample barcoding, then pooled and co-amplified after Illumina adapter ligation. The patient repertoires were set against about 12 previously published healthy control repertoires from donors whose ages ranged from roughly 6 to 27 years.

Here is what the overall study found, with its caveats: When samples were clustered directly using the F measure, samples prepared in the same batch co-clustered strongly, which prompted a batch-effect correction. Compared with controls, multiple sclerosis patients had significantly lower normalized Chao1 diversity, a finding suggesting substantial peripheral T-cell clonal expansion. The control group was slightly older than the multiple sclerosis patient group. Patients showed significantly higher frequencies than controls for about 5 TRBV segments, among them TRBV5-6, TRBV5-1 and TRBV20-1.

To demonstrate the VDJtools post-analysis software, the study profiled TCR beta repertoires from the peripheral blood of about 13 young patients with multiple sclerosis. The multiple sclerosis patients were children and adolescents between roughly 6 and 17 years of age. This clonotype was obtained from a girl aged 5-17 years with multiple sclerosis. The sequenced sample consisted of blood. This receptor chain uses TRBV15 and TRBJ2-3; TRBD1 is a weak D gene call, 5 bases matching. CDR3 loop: CATSRDGASLDTQYF. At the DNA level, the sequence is TGTGCCACCAGCAGAGATGGGGCCTCCTTAGATACGCAGTATTTT.